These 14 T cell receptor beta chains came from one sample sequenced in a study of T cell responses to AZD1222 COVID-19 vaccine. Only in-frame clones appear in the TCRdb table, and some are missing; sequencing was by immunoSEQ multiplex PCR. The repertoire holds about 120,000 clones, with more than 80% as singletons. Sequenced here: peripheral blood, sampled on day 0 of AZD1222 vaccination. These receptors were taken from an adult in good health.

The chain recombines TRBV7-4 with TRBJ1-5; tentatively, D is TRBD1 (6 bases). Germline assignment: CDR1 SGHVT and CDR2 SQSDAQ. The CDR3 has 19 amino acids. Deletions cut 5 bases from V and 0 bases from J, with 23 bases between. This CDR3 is CASSPARGGDTYSNQPQHF. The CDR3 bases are TGTGCCAGCAGCCCCGCAAGGGGTGGGGACACCTATAGCAATCAGCCCCAGCATTTT.

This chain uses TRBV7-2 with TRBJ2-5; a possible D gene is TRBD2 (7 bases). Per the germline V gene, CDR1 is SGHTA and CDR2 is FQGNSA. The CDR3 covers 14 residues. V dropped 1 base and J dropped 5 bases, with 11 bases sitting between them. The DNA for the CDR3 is TGTGCCAGCAGCTTAGGCGGGGGCGCGGAGACCCAGTACTTC. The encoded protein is CASSLGGGAETQYF.

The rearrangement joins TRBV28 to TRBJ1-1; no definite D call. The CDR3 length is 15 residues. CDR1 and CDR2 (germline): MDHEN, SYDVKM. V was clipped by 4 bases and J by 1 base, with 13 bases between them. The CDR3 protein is CASSSWGDPNTEAFF. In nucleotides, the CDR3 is TGTGCCAGCAGTTCCTGGGGAGACCCGAACACTGAAGCTTTCTTT. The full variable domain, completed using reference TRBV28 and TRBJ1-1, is DVKVTQSSRYLVKRTGEKVFLECVQDMDHENMFWYRQDPGLGLRLIYFSYDVKMKEKGDIPEGYSVSREKKERFSLILESASTNQTSMYLCASSSWGDPNTEAFFGQGTRLTVV.

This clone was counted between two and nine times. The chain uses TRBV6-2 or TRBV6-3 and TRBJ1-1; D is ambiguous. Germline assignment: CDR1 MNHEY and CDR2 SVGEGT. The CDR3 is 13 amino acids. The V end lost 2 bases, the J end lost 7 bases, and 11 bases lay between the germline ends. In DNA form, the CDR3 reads TGTGCCAGCAGTTACCTTACGGATCGTGAAGCTTTCTTT. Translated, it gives CASSYLTDREAFF.

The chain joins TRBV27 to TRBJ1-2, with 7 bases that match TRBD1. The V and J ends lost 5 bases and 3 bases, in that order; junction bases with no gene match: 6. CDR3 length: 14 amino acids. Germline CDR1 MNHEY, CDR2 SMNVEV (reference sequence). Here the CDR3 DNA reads TGTGCCAGCAGTCTAGGAGGGACAGACTATGGCTACACCTTC. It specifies CASSLGGTDYGYTF.

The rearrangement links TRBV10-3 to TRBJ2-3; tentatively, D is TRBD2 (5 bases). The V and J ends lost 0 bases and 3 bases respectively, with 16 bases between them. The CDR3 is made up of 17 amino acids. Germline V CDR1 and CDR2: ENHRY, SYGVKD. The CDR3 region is CAISESVGGRRTDTQYF. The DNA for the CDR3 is TGTGCCATCAGTGAGTCGGTAGGAGGTCGTAGGACAGATACGCAGTATTTT.

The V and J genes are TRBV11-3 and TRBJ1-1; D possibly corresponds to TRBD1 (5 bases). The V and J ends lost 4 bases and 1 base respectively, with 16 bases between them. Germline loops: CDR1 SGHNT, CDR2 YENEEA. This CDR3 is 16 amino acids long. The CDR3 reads CASSSRMTESNTEAFF. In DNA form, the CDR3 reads TGTGCCAGCAGCTCCCGTATGACAGAGTCGAACACTGAAGCTTTCTTT.

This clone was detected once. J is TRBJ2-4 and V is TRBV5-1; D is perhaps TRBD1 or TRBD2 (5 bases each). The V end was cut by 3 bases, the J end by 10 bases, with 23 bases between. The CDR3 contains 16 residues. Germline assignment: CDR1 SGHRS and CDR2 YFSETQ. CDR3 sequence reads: CASSWGFRDAKRIQYF. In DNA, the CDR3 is TGCGCCAGCAGCTGGGGGTTCCGGGACGCTAAAAGGATTCAGTACTTC.

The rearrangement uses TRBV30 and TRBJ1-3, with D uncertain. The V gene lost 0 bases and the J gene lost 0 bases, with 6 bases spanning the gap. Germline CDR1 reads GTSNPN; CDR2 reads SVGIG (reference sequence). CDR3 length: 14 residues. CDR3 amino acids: CAWSVVGSGNTIYF. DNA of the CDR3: TGTGCCTGGAGTGTGGTAGGCTCTGGAAACACCATATATTTT.

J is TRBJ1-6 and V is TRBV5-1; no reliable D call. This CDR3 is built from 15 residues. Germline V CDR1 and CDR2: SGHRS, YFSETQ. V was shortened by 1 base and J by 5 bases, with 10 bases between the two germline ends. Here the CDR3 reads CASSLFPGNNSPLHF. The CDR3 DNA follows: TGCGCCAGCAGCTTGTTTCCAGGAAATAATTCACCCCTCCACTTT.

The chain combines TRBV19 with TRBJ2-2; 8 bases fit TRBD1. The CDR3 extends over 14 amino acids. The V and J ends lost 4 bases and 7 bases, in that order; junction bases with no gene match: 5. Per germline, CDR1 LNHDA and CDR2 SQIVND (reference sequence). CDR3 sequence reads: CASSTGGAYGELFF. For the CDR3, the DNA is TGTGCCAGTAGTACAGGGGGCGCCTACGGGGAGCTGTTTTTT. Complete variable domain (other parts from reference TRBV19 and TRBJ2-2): DGGITQSPKYLFRKEGQNVTLSCEQNLNHDAMYWYRQDPGQGLRLIYYSQIVNDFQKGDIAEGYSVSREKKESFPLTVTSAQKNPTAFYLCASSTGGAYGELFFGEGSRLTVL.

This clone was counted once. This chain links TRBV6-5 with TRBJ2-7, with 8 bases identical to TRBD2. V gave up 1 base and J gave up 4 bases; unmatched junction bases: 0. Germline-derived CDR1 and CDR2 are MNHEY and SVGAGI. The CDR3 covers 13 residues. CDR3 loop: CASSYLAGYEQYF. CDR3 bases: TGTGCCAGCAGTTACTTAGCGGGATACGAGCAGTACTTC.

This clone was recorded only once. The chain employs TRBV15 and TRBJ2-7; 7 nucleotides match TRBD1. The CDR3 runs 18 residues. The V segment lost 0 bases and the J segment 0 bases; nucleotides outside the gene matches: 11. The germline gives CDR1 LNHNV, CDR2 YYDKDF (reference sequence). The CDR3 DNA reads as TGTGCCACCAGCAGAGATACGGTGATCGGGGACAGCTCCTACGAGCAGTACTTC. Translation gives CATSRDTVIGDSSYEQYF.

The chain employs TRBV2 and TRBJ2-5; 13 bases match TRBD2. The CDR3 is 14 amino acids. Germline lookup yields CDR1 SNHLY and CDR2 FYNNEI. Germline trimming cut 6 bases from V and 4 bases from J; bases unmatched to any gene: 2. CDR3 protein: CASSRTSGRETQYF. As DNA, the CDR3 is TGTGCCAGCAGCAGGACTAGCGGGAGAGAGACCCAGTACTTC.